This record concerns one T cell receptor (beta chain) sequence. The antigen is undetermined. Trimming stripped 4 bases from V and 12 bases from J, with 17 bases between. Germline V lookup: CDR1 SGDLS, CDR2 YYNGEE. The CDR3 length is 13 residues. The data were taken from a study of T cell responses to AZD1222 COVID-19 vaccine. Broader study findings: Repertoire samples came only from after the peak T cell response.

Assay: immunoSEQ multiplex PCR; the TCRdb copy retains only in-frame clones and omits some. The table includes about 110,000 clones, roughly 90% detected once. The clonotype originates from an adult in good health. This sample comprised peripheral blood, obtained on day 0 of AZD1222 vaccination. The rearrangement uses TRBV9 and TRBJ2-1; possible D gene TRBD1, 5 bases. In DNA form, the CDR3 reads TGTGCCAGCAGCCCAGCCTTATGGGGCGGGCAGTTCTTC. Translating gives CASSPALWGGQFF.